The next 2 T cell receptor beta chains were all read from a single sample in a study of CD8+CD57+ T cells in acquired aplastic anemia. The sequenced patients had an expansion of CD8+CD57+ cells seen by flow cytometry. Genomic DNA acted as the template from which TCR beta VDJ combination and CDR3 sequence profiling were carried out. TCRdb re-called the reads through MiXCR, storing one row per CDR3 protein. The sample lists just over 450,000 distinct CDR3 sequences, about a third occurring once. Specimen: sorted CD4+, CD8+, or CD8+CD57+ T cells (not recorded which) from PBMCs. The receptors shown here come from a human donor with aplastic anemia.

The rearrangement uses TRBV28 and TRBJ2-1, with 11 bases matching TRBD2. V gave up 5 bases and J gave up 8 bases; unmatched junction bases: 5. The CDR3 is made up of 14 amino acids. Germline V gene data show CDR1 as MDHEN and CDR2 as SYDVKM. The CDR3 protein is CASSDPSGRHEQFF. CDR3 nucleotide sequence: TGTGCCAGCAGTGATCCTAGCGGGAGGCATGAGCAGTTCTTC.

The sample holds a few counts of this clonotype. The V gene is TRBV19, the J gene TRBJ2-1, with 12 bases aligning to TRBD2. The CDR3 has 14 amino acids. CDR1 is LNHDA, CDR2 SQIVND, per germline (reference sequence). The V gene end was trimmed by 3 bases and the J gene end by 13 bases; junction bases not matched to a gene: 7. DNA for the CDR3: TGTGCCAGTAGTATTGGACTAGCGGGGAACCTCCAGTTCTTC. Translated: CASSIGLAGNLQFF.